The clone carrying this T cell receptor (beta chain) was counted only a few times. Its antigen is not known. A junction boundary mismatches the germline segment, possibly from a read error. This entry belongs to a study of T cells in Graves' hyperthyroidism and ophthalmopathy. Study results and caveats: Ophthalmopathy, which appeared later, was predicted by the model a median about 5.9 months before onset.

The investigators amplified TCR beta CDR3 regions from RNA transcripts. The study used the HTBI primer set for a first-round RT-PCR of the TCR CDR3. TCRdb re-called the multiplex PCR reads with MiXCR, one entry per CDR3 protein. This table holds about 640,000 distinct CDR3 sequences, around 20% found once. Germline loops: CDR1 SNHLY, CDR2 FYNNEI. CDR3 length: 16 residues. For the diagnoses, clinical symptoms, serum thyroxine and TRAb, thyroid ultrasound and orbital computed tomography were used. The PBMCs studied were ones that came from about 10 ml fresh peripheral blood. The receptor was isolated from a man aged 30 to 39 with Graves' ophthalmopathy. V and J are TRBV2 and TRBJ1-5; TRBD1 agrees at 8 bases. The specimen was blood. The CDR3 spells CASGVDREYSNQPQHF. As DNA, the CDR3 is TGTGCCAGCGGTGTGGACAGGGAGTATAGCAATCAGCCCCAACATTTT.